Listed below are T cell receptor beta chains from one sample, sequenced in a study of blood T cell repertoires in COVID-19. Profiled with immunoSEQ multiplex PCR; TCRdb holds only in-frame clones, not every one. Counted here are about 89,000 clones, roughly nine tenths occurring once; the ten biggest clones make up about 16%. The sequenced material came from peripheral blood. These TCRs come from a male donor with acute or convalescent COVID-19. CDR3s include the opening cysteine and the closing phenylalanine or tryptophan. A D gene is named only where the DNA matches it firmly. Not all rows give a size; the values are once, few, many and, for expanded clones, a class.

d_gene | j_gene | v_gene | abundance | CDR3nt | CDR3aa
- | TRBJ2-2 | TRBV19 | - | TGTGCCAGTGAATTGGGGGCCGCAGCGAACACCGGGGAGCTGTTTTTT | CASELGAAANTGELFF
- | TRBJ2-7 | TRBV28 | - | TGTGCCACCGAGGGGGGGGGCGCCTACGAGCAGTACTTC | CATEGGGAYEQYF
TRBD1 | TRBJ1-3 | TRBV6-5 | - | TGTGCCAGCAGGCGACAGGGGGGCTCTGGAAACACCATATATTTT | CASRRQGGSGNTIYF
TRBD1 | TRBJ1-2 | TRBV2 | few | TGTGCCAGCAGTGAGGGCAGGGGGCAGTCTAACTATGGCTACACCTTC | CASSEGRGQSNYGYTF
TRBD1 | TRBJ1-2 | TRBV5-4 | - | TGTGCCAGCAGCCGGGGGACAGGGGACAACAACTATGGCTACACCTTC | CASSRGTGDNNYGYTF
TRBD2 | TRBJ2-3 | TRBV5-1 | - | TGCGCCAGCAGCTTGGCTAGCGGGGGGGCTGCAGATACGCAGTATTTT | CASSLASGGAADTQYF
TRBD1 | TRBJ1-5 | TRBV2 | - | TGTGCCAGCAGAGACCGACAGGGTGGGAATCAGCCCCAGCATTTT | CASRDRQGGNQPQHF
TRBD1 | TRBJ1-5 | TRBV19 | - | TGTGCCAGTAGTTGGGGACAGGGGGCCGGCAATCAGCCCCAGCATTTT | CASSWGQGAGNQPQHF
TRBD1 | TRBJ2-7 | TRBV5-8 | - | TGTGCCAGCAGCACAGGGGGTTACGGCGAGCAGTACTTC | CASSTGGYGEQYF
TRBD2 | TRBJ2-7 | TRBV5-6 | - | TGTGCCAGCAGCTGGGGCGGGGGGCGAACCGACTACGAGCAGTACTTC | CASSWGGGRTDYEQYF
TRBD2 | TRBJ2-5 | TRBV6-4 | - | TGTGCCAGCATAAAAAGGCCGACTAGCGGGGGACGGGAGACCCAGTACTTC | CASIKRPTSGGRETQYF
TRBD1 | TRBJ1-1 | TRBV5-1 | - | TGCGCCAGCGGGGTAGGGGGCGAGTATGCTGAAGCTTTCTTT | CASGVGGEYAEAFF
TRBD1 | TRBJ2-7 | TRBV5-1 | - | TGCGCCAGCAGCTCTGGACAGGGCCACGAGCAGTACTTC | CASSSGQGHEQYF
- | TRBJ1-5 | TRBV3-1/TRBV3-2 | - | TGTGCCAGCAGCCAAGATAGGCAGGGAGGACAGCCCCAGCATTTT | CASSQDRQGGQPQHF
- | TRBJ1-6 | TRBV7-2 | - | TGTGCCAGCAGCCCCGGACAGTATAATTCACCCCTCCACTTT | CASSPGQYNSPLHF
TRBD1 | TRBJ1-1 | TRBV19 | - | TGTGCCAGTAGTATAGGACAGGGGTCGCAAGGGCAAGCTTTCTTT | CASSIGQGSQGQAFF
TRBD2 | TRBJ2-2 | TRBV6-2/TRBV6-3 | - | TGTGCCACCAGTCGGGGGGGCACCGGGGAGCTGTTTTTT | CATSRGGTGELFF